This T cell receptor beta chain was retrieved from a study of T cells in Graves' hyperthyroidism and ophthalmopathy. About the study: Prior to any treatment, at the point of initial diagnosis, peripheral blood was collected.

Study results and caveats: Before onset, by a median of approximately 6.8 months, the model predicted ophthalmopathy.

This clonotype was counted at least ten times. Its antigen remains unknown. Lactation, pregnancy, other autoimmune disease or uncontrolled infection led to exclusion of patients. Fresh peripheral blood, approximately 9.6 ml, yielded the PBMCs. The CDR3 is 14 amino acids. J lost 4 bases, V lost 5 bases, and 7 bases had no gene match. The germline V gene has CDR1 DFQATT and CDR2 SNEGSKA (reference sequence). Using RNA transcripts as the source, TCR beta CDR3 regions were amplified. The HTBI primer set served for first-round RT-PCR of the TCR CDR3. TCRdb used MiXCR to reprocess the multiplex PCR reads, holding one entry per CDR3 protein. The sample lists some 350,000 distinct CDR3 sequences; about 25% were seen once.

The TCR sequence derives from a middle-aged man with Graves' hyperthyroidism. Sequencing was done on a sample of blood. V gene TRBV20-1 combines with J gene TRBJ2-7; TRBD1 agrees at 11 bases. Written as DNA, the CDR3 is TGCAGTGCTTCCGGGACAGGGGGAAAGTACGAGCAGTACTTC. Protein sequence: CSASGTGGKYEQYF.